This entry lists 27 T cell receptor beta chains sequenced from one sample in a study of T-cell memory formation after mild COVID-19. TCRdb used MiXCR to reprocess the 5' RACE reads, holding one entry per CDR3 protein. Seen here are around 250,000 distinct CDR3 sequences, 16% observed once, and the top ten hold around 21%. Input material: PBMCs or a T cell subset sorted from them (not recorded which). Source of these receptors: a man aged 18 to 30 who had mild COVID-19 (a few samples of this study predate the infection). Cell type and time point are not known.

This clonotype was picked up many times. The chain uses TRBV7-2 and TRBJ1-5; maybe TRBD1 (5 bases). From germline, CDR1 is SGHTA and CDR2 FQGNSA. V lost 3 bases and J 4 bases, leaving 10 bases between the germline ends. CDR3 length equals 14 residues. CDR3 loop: CASSFATENQPQHF. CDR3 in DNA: TGTGCCAGCAGCTTCGCGACAGAAAATCAGCCCCAGCATTTT.

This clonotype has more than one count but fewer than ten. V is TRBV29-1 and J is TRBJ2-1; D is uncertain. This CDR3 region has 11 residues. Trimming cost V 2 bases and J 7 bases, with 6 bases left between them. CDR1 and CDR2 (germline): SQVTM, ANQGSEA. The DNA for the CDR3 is TGCAGCGTTGAAACTTGGAATGAGCAGTTCTTC. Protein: CSVETWNEQFF.

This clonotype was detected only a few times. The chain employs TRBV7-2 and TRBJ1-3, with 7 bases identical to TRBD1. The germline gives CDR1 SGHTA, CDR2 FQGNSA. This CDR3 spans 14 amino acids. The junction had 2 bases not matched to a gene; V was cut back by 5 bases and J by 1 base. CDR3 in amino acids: CASSRGLSGNTIYF. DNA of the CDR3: TGTGCCAGCAGCAGGGGGCTTTCTGGAAACACCATATATTTT. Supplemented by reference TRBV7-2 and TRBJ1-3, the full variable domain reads GAGVSQSPSNKVTEKGKDVELRCDPISGHTALYWYRQSLGQGLEFLIYFQGNSAPDKSGLPSDRFSAERTGGSVSTLTIQRTQQEDSAVYLCASSRGLSGNTIYFGEGSWLTVV.

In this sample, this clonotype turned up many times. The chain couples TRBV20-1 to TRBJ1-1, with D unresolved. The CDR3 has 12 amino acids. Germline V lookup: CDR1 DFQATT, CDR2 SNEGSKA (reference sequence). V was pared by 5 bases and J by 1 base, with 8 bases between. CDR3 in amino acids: CSALGGNTEAFF. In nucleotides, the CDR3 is TGCAGTGCTCTCGGCGGGAACACTGAAGCTTTCTTT.

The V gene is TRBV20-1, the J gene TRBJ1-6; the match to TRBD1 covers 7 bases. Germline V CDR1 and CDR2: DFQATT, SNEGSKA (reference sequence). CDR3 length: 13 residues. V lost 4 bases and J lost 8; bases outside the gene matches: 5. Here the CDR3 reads CSATTGRDSPLHF. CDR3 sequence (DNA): TGCAGTGCTACGACAGGGCGGGATTCACCCCTCCACTTT.

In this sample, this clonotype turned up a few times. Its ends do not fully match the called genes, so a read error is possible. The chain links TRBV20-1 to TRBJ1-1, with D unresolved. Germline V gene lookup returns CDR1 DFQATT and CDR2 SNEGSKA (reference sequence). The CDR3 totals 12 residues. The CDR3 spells CRATLPDREAFF. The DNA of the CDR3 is TGCAGGGCTACGCTCCCGGACCGCGAAGCTTTCTTT.

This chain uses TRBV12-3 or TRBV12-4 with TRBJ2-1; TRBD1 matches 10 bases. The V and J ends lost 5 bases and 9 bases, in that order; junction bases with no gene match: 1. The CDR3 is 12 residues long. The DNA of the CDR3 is TGTGCCAGCAGTCGGACAGGGGGTGAGCAGTTCTTC. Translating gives CASSRTGGEQFF.

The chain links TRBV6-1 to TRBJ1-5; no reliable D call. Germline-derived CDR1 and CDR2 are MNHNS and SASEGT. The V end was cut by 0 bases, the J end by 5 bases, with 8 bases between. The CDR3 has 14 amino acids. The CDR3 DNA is TGTGCCAGCAGTGAAGCGCCTAGGGATCAGCCCCAGCATTTT. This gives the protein CASSEAPRDQPQHF.

Written as DNA, the CDR3 is TGTGCCAGCAGCTTATTCGGGGCCCCAGATACGCAGTATTTT. Translation: CASSLFGAPDTQYF. The chain uses TRBV7-2 and TRBJ2-3; the D gene could be TRBD1 or TRBD2 (5 bases each). The V gene's germline CDR1 is SGHTA and CDR2 FQGNSA. The ends were cut back, 2 bases at V and 4 bases at J, with 10 bases in the middle. This CDR3 contains 14 residues.

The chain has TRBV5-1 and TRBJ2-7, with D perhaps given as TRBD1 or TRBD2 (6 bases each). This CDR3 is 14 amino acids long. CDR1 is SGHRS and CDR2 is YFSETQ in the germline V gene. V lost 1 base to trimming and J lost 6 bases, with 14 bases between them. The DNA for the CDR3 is TGCGCCAGCAGCTTGAGGAGGGGGTATTTCGAGCAGTACTTC. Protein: CASSLRRGYFEQYF.

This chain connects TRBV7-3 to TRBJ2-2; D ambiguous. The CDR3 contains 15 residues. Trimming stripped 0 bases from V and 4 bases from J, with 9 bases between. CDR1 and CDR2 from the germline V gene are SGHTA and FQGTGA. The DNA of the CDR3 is TGTGCCAGCAGCTTAACTGGCCCTGGCACCGGGGAGCTGTTTTTT. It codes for CASSLTGPGTGELFF. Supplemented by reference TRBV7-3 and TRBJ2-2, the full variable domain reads GAGVSQTPSNKVTEKGKYVELRCDPISGHTALYWYRQSLGQGPEFLIYFQGTGAADDSGLPNDRFFAVRPEGSVSTLKIQRTERGDSAVYLCASSLTGPGTGELFFGEGSRLTVL.

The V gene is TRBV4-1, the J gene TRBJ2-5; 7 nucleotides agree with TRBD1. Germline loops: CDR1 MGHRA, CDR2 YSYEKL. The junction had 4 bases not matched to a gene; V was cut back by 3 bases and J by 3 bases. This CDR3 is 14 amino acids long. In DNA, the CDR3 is TGCGCCAGCAGCCACAGGGGGTCCGAAGAGACCCAGTACTTC. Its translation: CASSHRGSEETQYF.

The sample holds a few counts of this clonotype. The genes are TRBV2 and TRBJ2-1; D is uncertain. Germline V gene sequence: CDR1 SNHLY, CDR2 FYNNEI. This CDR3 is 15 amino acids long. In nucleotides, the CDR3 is TGTGCTATGATTGCCGGGTCTCTTAACAACAATGAGCAGTTCTTC. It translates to CAMIAGSLNNNEQFF.

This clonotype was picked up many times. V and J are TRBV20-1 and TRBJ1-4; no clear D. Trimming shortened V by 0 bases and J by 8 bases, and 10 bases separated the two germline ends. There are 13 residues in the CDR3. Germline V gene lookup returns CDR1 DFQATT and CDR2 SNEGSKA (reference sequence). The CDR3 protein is CSARDSAGEKLFF. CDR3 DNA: TGCAGTGCTAGAGATTCTGCCGGGGAAAAACTGTTTTTT.

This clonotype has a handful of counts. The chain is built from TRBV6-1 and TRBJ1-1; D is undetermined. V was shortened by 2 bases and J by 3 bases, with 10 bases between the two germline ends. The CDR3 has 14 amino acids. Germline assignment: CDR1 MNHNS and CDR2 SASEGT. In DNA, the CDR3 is TGTGCCAGCAGTGAAATAAGGTCCCACACTGAAGCTTTCTTT. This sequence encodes CASSEIRSHTEAFF.

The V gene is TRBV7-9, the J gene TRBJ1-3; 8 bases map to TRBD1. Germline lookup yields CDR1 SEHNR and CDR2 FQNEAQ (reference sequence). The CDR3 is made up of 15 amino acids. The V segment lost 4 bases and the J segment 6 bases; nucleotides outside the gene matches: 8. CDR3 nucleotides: TGTGCCAGCAGCTCAACGACAGGGGCGGAAAACACCATATATTTT. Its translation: CASSSTTGAENTIYF.

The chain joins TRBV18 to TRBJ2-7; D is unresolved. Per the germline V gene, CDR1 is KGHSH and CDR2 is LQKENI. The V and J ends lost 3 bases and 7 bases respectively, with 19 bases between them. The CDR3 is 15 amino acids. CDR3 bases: TGTGCCAGCTCACCCAAAAACAAGTCTCTGGGTGAGCAGTACGTC. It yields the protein CASSPKNKSLGEQYV.

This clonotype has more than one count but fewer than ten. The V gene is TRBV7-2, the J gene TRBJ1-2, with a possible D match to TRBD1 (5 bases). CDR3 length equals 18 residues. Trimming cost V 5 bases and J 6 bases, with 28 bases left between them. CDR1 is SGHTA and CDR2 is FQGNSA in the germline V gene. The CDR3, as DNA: TGTGCCAGCAGCCCCTACTCGACAGTAGCATTCTTAAAGGATGGCTACACCTTC. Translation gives CASSPYSTVAFLKDGYTF.

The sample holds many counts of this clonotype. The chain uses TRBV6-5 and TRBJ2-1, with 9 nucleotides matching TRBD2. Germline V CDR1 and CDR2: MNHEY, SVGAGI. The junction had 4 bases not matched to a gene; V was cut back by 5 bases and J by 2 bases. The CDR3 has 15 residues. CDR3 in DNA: TGTGCCAGCAGTATTAGCGGGGGAGCCTACAATGAGCAGTTCTTC. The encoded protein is CASSISGGAYNEQFF.

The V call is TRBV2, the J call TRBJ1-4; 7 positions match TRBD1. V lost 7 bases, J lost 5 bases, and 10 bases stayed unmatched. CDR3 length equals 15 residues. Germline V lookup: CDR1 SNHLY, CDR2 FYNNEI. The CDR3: CASKSLGTANEKLFF. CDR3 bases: TGTGCCAGCAAAAGCCTCGGGACAGCCAATGAAAAACTGTTTTTT. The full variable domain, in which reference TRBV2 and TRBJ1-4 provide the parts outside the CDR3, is EPEVTQTPSHQVTQMGQEVILRCVPISNHLYFYWYRQILGQKVEFLVSFYNNEISEKSEIFDDQFSVERPDGSNFTLKIRSTKLEDSAMYFCASKSLGTANEKLFFGSGTQLSVL.

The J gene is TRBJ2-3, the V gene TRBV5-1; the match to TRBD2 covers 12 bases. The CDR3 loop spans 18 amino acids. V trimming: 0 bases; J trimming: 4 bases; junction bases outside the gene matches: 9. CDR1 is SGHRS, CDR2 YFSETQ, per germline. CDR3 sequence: CASSLVASGGATADTQYF. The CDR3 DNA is TGCGCCAGCAGCTTGGTGGCTAGCGGGGGGGCAACCGCAGATACGCAGTATTTT.

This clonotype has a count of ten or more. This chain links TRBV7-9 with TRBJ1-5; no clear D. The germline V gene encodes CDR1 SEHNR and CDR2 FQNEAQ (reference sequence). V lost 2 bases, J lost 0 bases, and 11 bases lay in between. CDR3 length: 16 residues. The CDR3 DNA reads TGTGCCAGCAGCTTAAGCGGGTTCCATAGCAATCAGCCCCAGCATTTT. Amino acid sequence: CASSLSGFHSNQPQHF.

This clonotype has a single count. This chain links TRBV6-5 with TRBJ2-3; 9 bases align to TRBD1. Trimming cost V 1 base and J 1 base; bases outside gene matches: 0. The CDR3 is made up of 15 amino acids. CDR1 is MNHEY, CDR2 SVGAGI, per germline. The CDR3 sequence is CASSYWTGGTDTQYF. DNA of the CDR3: TGTGCCAGCAGTTACTGGACAGGGGGCACAGATACGCAGTATTTT.

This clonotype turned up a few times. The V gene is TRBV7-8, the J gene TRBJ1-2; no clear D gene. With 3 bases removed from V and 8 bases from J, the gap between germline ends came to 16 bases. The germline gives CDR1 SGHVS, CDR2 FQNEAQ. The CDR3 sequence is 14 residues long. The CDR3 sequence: CASSLGGFPEGYTF. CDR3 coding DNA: TGTGCCAGCAGCTTGGGAGGGTTCCCGGAGGGCTACACCTTC.

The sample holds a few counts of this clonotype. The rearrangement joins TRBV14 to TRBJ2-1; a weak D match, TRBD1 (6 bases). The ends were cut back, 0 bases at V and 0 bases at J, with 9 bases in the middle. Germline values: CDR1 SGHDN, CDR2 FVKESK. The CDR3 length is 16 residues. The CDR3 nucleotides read TGTGCCAGCAGCCAAGAGGGGGCTCGCTCCTACAATGAGCAGTTCTTC. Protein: CASSQEGARSYNEQFF.

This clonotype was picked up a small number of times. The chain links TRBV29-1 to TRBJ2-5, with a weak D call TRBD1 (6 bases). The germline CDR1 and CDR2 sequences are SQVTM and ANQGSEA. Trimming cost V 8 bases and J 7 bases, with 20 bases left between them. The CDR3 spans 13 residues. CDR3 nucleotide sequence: TGCAGCTCTGACAGGACCCAGATGGGGACCCAGTACTTC. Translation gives CSSDRTQMGTQYF.

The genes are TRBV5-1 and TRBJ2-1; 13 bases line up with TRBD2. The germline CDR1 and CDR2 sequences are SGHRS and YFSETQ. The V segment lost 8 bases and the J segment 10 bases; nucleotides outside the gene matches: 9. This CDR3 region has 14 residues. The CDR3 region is CASKLAGGSKEQFF. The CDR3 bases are TGCGCCAGTAAACTAGCGGGGGGGTCGAAAGAGCAGTTCTTC. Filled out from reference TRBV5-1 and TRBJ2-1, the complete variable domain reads KAGVTQTPRYLIKTRGQQVTLSCSPISGHRSVSWYQQTPGQGLQFLFEYFSETQRNKGNFPGRFSGRQFSNSRSEMNVSTLELGDSALYLCASKLAGGSKEQFFGPGTRLTVL.